The 14 T cell receptor beta chains below come from one sample, sequenced in a study of blood T cell repertoires in COVID-19. Produced via immunoSEQ multiplex PCR; TCRdb's table is partial and in-frame only. This sample has more than 100,000 clones; approximately 89% occur once, and the top ten carry approximately 3.3%. Material for sequencing was peripheral blood. Receptors originate from a woman aged 55 to 70 with acute or convalescent COVID-19.

The genes are TRBV5-1 and TRBJ1-2, with TRBD1 matching over 8 bases. The J segment lost 6 bases and the V segment lost 3 bases, leaving 10 bases of the junction unmatched. The CDR3 covers 15 residues. In germline, CDR1 is SGHRS, CDR2 YFSETQ. The CDR3 DNA follows: TGCGCCAGCAGCTCTATACTGGACAGGGCGAATGGCTACACCTTC. Amino acid sequence: CASSSILDRANGYTF.

V is TRBV24-1 and J is TRBJ1-1, with D uncertain. The germline V gene encodes CDR1 KGHDR and CDR2 SFDVKD. The CDR3 length is 13 residues. Trimming removed 3 bases from V and 10 bases from J, with 14 bases in between. The CDR3 is CATSDPLHTGAFF. CDR3 DNA: TGTGCCACCAGTGATCCCCTACACACGGGAGCTTTCTTT.

The chain combines TRBV7-9 with TRBJ1-2; tentative D call: TRBD1 (5 bases). This CDR3 comprises 14 residues. Germline CDR1 and CDR2: SEHNR and FQNEAQ (reference sequence). V lost 1 base and J lost 4, with 10 bases in between. As DNA, the CDR3 is TGTGCCAGCAGCTTAGACAGGAGCCTCTATGGCTACACCTTC. It yields the protein CASSLDRSLYGYTF.

Turning to this clone: Likely a read error: the CDR3 ends without its conserved phenylalanine or tryptophan. It is unclear where the CDR3 begins or ends on the DNA, so no DNA is shown, and the CDR3 is as TCRdb lists it. This chain uses TRBV11-2 with TRBJ1-1; the DNA was not used to check the table's D call, TRBD1. CDR1 is SGHAT and CDR2 is FQNNGV in the germline V gene. Including both end residues, the CDR3 is 15 amino acids long. CDR3 sequence: CASSPSISMLVGTEL.

CDR3 region: CASSRQVYNSPLHF. CDR3 bases: TGTGCCAGCAGCCGACAGGTCTACAATTCACCCCTCCACTTT. V and J are TRBV7-9 and TRBJ1-6; a possible D gene is TRBD1 (6 bases). CDR1 and CDR2 from the germline V gene are SEHNR and FQNEAQ (reference sequence). The CDR3 is 14 amino acids. The V end was cut by 5 bases, the J end by 7 bases, with 12 bases between.

This chain uses TRBV10-2 with TRBJ2-5; 7 bases fit TRBD2. CDR3 length: 14 amino acids. The germline V gene has CDR1 WSHSY and CDR2 SAAADI. Trimming at V came to 6 bases and at J to 1 base, leaving 5 bases not matched to a gene. The CDR3 protein is CASRAGLGQETQYF. The CDR3 nucleotides are TGCGCCAGCAGGGCAGGACTAGGCCAAGAGACCCAGTACTTC.

This clone was recorded only once. This chain uses TRBV5-6 with TRBJ2-7, with 8 bases fitting TRBD1. Germline loops: CDR1 SGHDT, CDR2 YYEEEE. The V gene end was trimmed by 3 bases and the J gene end by 3 bases; junction bases not matched to a gene: 5. The CDR3 consists of 14 residues. CDR3 nucleotides: TGTGCCAGCAGCTCAACAGGGGGATTCTACGAGCAGTACGTC. Amino acid sequence: CASSSTGGFYEQYV.

This chain connects TRBV4-2 to TRBJ1-2; the D gene is possibly TRBD1 (5 bases). Germline lookup yields CDR1 LGHNA and CDR2 YNFKEQ. Between the trimmed V and J ends, which lost 4 bases and 3 bases, there was a span of 18 bases. This CDR3 has 16 residues. The CDR3 region is CASSRVPGLGDYGYTF. CDR3 sequence (DNA): TGTGCCAGCAGCCGCGTCCCGGGACTGGGAGACTATGGCTACACCTTC.

V is TRBV9 and J is TRBJ1-1; D remains ambiguous. Germline assignment: CDR1 SGDLS and CDR2 YYNGEE. V was pared by 0 bases and J by 1 base, with 7 bases between. There are 14 residues in the CDR3. The CDR3 region has the DNA TGTGCCAGCAGCGTAGGCTGGAGGAACACTGAAGCTTTCTTT. Translating gives CASSVGWRNTEAFF.

The J gene is TRBJ2-6, the V gene TRBV7-9; 15 positions match TRBD2. The CDR3 consists of 21 residues. In germline, CDR1 is SEHNR, CDR2 FQNEAQ (reference sequence). The J segment lost 0 bases and the V segment lost 5 bases, leaving 11 bases of the junction unmatched. The CDR3 nucleotides are TGTGCCAGCAGCACGGGACTAGCGGGAGGCCCTCGGAACTCTGGGGCCAACGTCCTGACTTTC. Translation gives CASSTGLAGGPRNSGANVLTF.

This rearrangement joins TRBV19 to TRBJ1-5; no definite D call. CDR3 size: 15 residues. CDR1 LNHDA and CDR2 SQIVND come from the germline V gene (reference sequence). V was cut by 3 bases and J by 4 bases, with 13 bases left in between. The CDR3 nucleotides are TGTGCCAGTAGTATCCAGGACGCGGGGAATCAGCCCCAGCATTTT. This translates into CASSIQDAGNQPQHF.

CDR3 region: CASSLDQGSYEQYF. The CDR3 DNA reads as TGCGCCAGCAGCTTGGATCAGGGATCCTACGAGCAGTACTTC. The chain joins TRBV5-1 to TRBJ2-7, with D tentatively TRBD1 (5 bases). V lost 0 bases and J 1 base, leaving 8 bases between the germline ends. Germline CDR1 and CDR2: SGHRS and YFSETQ. The CDR3 is 14 residues long.

As to this clone: This CDR3 is also generated by other DNA sequences in the sample. The chain is built from TRBV10-3 and TRBJ1-2; D remains unclear. Trimming pared 0 bases from V and 5 bases from J, leaving 10 bases between. CDR1 and CDR2 (germline): ENHRY, SYGVKD. The CDR3 contains 14 residues. Here the CDR3 reads CAISESRTGYGYTF. CDR3 in DNA: TGTGCCATCAGTGAGTCTAGGACTGGGTATGGCTACACCTTC.

The CDR3 DNA sequence: TGTGCCAGCAGTCAACTGGGACAGCAGGGGAGGAACACTGAAGCTTTCTTT. Translation gives CASSQLGQQGRNTEAFF. The V call is TRBV6-6, the J call TRBJ1-1; TRBD1 agrees at 7 bases. Germline-derived CDR1 and CDR2 are MNHNY and SVGAGI (reference sequence). The CDR3 is 17 amino acids. The V and J ends lost 5 bases and 1 base, in that order; junction bases with no gene match: 13.